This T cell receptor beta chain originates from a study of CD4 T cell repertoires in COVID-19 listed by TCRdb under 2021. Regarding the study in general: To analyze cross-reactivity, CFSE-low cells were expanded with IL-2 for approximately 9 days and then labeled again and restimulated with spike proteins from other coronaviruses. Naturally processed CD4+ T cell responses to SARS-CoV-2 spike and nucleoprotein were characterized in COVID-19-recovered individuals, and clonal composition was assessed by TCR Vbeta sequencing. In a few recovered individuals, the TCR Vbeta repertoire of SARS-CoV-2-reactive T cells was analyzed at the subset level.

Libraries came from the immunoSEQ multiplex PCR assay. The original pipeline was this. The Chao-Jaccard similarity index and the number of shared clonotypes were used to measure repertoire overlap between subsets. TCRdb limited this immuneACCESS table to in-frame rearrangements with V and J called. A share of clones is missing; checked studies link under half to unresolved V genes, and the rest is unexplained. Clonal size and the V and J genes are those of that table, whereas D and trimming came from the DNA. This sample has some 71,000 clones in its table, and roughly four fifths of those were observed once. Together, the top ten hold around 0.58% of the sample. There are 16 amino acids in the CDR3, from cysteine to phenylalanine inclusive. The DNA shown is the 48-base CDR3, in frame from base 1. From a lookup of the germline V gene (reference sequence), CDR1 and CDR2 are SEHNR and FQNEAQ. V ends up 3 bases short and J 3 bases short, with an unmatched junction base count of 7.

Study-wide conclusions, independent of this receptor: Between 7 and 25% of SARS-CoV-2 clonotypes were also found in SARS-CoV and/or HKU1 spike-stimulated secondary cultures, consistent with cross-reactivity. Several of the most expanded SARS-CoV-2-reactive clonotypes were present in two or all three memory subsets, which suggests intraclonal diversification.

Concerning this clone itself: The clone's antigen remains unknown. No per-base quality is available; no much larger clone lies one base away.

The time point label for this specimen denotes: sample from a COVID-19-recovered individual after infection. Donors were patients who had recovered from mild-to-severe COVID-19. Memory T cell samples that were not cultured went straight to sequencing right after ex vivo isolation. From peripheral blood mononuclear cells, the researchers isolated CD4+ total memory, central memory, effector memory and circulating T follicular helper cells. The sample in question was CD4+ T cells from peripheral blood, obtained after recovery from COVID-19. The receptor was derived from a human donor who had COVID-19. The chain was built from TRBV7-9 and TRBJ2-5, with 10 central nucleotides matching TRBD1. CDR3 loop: CASSLKGQGSKETQYF. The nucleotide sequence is TGTGCCAGCAGCTTGAAGGGACAGGGGTCGAAAGAGACCCAGTACTTC.